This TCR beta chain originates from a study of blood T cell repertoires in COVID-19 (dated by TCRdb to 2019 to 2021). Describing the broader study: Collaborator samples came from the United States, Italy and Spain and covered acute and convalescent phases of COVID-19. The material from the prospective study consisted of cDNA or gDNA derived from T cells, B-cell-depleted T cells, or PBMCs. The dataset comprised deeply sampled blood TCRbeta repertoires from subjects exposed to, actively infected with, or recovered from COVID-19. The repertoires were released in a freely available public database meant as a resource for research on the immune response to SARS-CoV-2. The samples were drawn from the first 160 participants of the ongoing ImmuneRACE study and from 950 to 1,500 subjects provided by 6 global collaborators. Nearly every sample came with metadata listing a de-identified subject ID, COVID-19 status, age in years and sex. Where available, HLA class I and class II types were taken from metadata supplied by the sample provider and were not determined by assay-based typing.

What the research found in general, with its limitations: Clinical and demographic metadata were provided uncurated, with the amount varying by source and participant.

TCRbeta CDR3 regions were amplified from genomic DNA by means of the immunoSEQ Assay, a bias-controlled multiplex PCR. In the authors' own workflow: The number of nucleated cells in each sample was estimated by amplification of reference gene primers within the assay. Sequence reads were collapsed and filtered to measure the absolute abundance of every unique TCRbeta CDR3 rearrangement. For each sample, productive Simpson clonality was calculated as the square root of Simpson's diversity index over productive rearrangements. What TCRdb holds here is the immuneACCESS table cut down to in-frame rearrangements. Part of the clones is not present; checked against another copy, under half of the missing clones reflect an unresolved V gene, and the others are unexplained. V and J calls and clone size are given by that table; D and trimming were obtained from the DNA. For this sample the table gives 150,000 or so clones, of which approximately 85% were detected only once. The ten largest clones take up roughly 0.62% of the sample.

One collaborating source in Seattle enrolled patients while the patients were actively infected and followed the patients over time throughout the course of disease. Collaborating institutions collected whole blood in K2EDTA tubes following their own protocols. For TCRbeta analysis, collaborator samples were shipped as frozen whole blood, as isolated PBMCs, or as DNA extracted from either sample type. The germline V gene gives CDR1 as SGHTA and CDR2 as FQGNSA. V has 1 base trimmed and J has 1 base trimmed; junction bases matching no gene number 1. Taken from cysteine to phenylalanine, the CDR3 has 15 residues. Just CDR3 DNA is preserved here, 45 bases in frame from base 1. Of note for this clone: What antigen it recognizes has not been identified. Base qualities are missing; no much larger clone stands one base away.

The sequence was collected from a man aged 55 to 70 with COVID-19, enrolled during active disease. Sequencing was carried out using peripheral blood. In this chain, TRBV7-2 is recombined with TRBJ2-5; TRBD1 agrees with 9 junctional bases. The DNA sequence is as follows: TGTGCCAGCAGCTTAGGGGACAGGGTCCAAGAGACCCAGTACTTC. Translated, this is CASSLGDRVQETQYF.